The next 23 T cell receptor beta chains were all read from a single sample in a study of stem cell transplantation in POMP-related autoinflammatory disease. Assay: immunoSEQ multiplex PCR; the TCRdb copy retains only in-frame clones and omits some. Of approximately 65,000 clones detected, roughly 93% appear once; the ten largest clones hold about 0.66%. The material was CD4+ T cells from PBMCs, obtained after stem cell transplantation. All receptors derive from a human patient with POMP-related autoinflammation and immune dysregulation (PRAID). Some T cells may be transferred from the graft donor.

This chain connects TRBV2 to TRBJ2-1; no clear D gene. The CDR3 consists of 13 residues. V lost 4 bases and J 4 bases, leaving 8 bases between the germline ends. The germline V gene encodes CDR1 SNHLY and CDR2 FYNNEI. The CDR3 DNA follows: TGTGCCAGCAGTGGGGCTGTTTACAATGAGCAGTTCTTC. This translates into CASSGAVYNEQFF.

The chain carries TRBV5-4 and TRBJ2-3; maybe TRBD2 (5 bases). The CDR3 is made up of 14 amino acids. The germline V gene has CDR1 SGHNT and CDR2 YYREEE (reference sequence). V was clipped by 7 bases and J by 0 bases, with 12 bases between them. This CDR3 is CASAFGGSTDTQYF. The CDR3 nucleotides are TGTGCCAGCGCATTTGGAGGCAGCACAGATACGCAGTATTTT.

The table lists this clone with a few counts. This chain connects TRBV6-1 to TRBJ1-3, with TRBD1 matching over 9 bases. With V trimmed by 3 bases and J by 8 bases, 8 bases remained unmatched. Germline CDR1 MNHNS, CDR2 SASEGT. The CDR3 totals 15 residues. The CDR3 spells CASSESQGAPDTIYF. CDR3 nucleotide sequence: TGTGCCAGCAGTGAGTCACAGGGGGCGCCGGACACCATATATTTT.

This sequence joins TRBV7-2 and TRBJ1-5, with 9 bases matching TRBD1. After removal of 5 bases from V and 6 bases from J, the junction contained 5 bases not matched to a gene. Per germline, CDR1 SGHTA and CDR2 FQGNSA. This CDR3 has 14 residues. The CDR3 loop is CASSPGTGIQPQHF. For the CDR3, the DNA is TGTGCCAGCAGCCCCGGGACAGGGATTCAGCCCCAGCATTTT. Variable domain in full (rest from reference TRBV7-2 and TRBJ1-5): GAGVSQSPSNKVTEKGKDVELRCDPISGHTALYWYRQSLGQGLEFLIYFQGNSAPDKSGLPSDRFSAERTGGSVSTLTIQRTQQEDSAVYLCASSPGTGIQPQHFGDGTRLSIL.

This chain connects TRBV7-3 to TRBJ2-1; no definite D call. V lost 0 bases to trimming and J lost 8 bases, with 14 bases between them. The CDR3 runs to 15 residues. Germline V gene sequence: CDR1 SGHTA, CDR2 FQGTGA. This chain's CDR3 is CASSLTLAAGDEQFF. CDR3 nucleotide sequence: TGTGCCAGCAGCTTAACTCTGGCAGCCGGCGATGAGCAGTTCTTC.

The rearrangement uses TRBV6-6 and TRBJ2-7; D remains unclear. In germline, CDR1 is MNHNY, CDR2 SVGAGI (reference sequence). The V gene lost 2 bases and the J gene lost 2 bases, with 7 bases spanning the gap. The CDR3 has 13 residues. The CDR3 spells CASSYDPPYEQYF. In DNA, the CDR3 is TGTGCCAGCAGTTACGATCCTCCCTACGAGCAGTACTTC.

The rearrangement links TRBV4-1 to TRBJ1-6; 8 bases line up with TRBD1. The CDR3 covers 16 residues. Germline V gene data show CDR1 as MGHRA and CDR2 as YSYEKL. The J segment lost 6 bases and the V segment lost 2 bases, leaving 6 bases of the junction unmatched. The CDR3 region has the DNA TGCGCCAGCAGCCAATTGCTCAGGGGGCGTAATTCACCCCTCCACTTT. Encoded protein: CASSQLLRGRNSPLHF.

The J gene is TRBJ2-2, the V gene TRBV9; a weak D match, TRBD2 (6 bases). The germline CDR1 and CDR2 sequences are SGDLS and YYNGEE. V lost 5 bases and J lost 0, with 14 bases in between. The CDR3 runs 16 residues. CDR3 nucleotide sequence: TGTGCCAGCAGGGGACGAGGCGGGGCGAACACCGGGGAGCTGTTTTTT. Its translation: CASRGRGGANTGELFF.

This clone occurred once. The chain recombines TRBV28 with TRBJ1-3; D perhaps matches TRBD1 (5 bases). Looked up from germline, CDR1 is MDHEN and CDR2 is SYDVKM. V lost 5 bases to trimming and J lost 0 bases, with 14 bases between them. There are 16 residues in the CDR3. The CDR3 region has the DNA TGTGCCAGCAGTCCCCAGGGAAGAGGCTCTGGAAACACCATATATTTT. It yields the protein CASSPQGRGSGNTIYF.

The genes are TRBV7-3 and TRBJ2-1; 12 bases match TRBD2. The CDR3 extends over 17 amino acids. V dropped 5 bases and J dropped 6; count of bases not matched to a gene: 11. Germline CDR1 and CDR2: SGHTA and FQGTGA. The CDR3 is CASSEGLAGVGGNEQFF. The CDR3 DNA is TGTGCCAGCAGCGAGGGACTAGCGGGCGTCGGGGGCAATGAGCAGTTCTTC.

V and J are TRBV7-9 and TRBJ1-6; no reliable D call. The CDR3 extends over 12 amino acids. Trimming shortened V by 5 bases and J by 6 bases, and 5 bases separated the two germline ends. The germline gives CDR1 SEHNR, CDR2 FQNEAQ (reference sequence). The CDR3 spells CASSVTNSPLHF. DNA for the CDR3: TGTGCCAGCAGCGTCACTAATTCACCCCTCCACTTT.

The genes are TRBV12-3 or TRBV12-4 and TRBJ1-1; no firm D call. The germline V and J ends were trimmed by 7 bases and 1 base, with 10 bases remaining between them. This CDR3 is built from 13 residues. CDR3 in DNA: TGTGCCAGCACCAGGACGGAGAACACTGAAGCTTTCTTT. This codes for CASTRTENTEAFF.

This chain uses TRBV3-1 (or the pseudogene TRBV3-2) with TRBJ2-7; perhaps TRBD1 as D (5 bases). The V gene's germline CDR1 is LGHDT and CDR2 YNNKEL (reference sequence). Trimming stripped 0 bases from V and 5 bases from J, with 5 bases between. There are 12 residues in the CDR3. The CDR3 spells CASSQDRDEQYF. As DNA, the CDR3 is TGTGCCAGCAGCCAAGACAGGGACGAGCAGTACTTC.

V is TRBV28 and J is TRBJ1-1; D call uncertain. This CDR3 comprises 12 residues. Per germline, CDR1 MDHEN and CDR2 SYDVKM. V lost 7 bases to trimming and J lost 4 bases, with 10 bases between them. CDR3 nucleotide sequence: TGTGCCAGCACTCCGCAAGGCACTGAAGCTTTCTTT. Protein: CASTPQGTEAFF.

The chain is built from TRBV5-1 and TRBJ2-5; no clear D. Germline V gene data show CDR1 as SGHRS and CDR2 as YFSETQ. This CDR3 spans 15 amino acids. V lost 0 bases to trimming and J lost 1 base, with 10 bases between them. The CDR3 reads CASSLGAGPQETQYF. The DNA of the CDR3 is TGCGCCAGCAGCTTGGGTGCTGGGCCCCAAGAGACCCAGTACTTC.

This chain connects TRBV20-1 to TRBJ2-5; 9 nucleotides line up with TRBD2. There are 15 residues in the CDR3. V gave up 3 bases and J gave up 5 bases; unmatched junction bases: 10. The V gene's germline CDR1 is DFQATT and CDR2 SNEGSKA (reference sequence). This chain's CDR3 is CSASVGSGSLETQYF. The CDR3, as DNA: TGCAGTGCTAGTGTAGGTAGCGGGAGTTTGGAGACCCAGTACTTC.

The chain couples TRBV30 to TRBJ2-2; D remains unclear. From germline, CDR1 is GTSNPN and CDR2 SVGIG (reference sequence). The CDR3 sequence is 14 residues long. V was cut by 4 bases and J by 1 base, with 10 bases left in between. CDR3 protein: CAWKIDKNTGELFF. DNA for the CDR3: TGTGCCTGGAAAATAGACAAGAACACCGGGGAGCTGTTTTTT.

V and J are TRBV10-2 and TRBJ1-4; perhaps TRBD1 as D (5 bases). The V end was cut by 6 bases, the J end by 3 bases, with 11 bases between. CDR1 and CDR2 from the germline V gene are WSHSY and SAAADI. This CDR3 has 14 residues. CDR3 protein: CASRRGTSNEKLFF. DNA for the CDR3: TGCGCCAGCAGGCGCGGGACTTCTAATGAAAAACTGTTTTTT.

V usage is TRBV24-1 and J usage is TRBJ2-3; 8 positions match TRBD1. CDR3 length: 15 amino acids. V was clipped by 6 bases and J by 2 bases; unmatched bases: 6. Germline V CDR1 and CDR2: KGHDR, SFDVKD. The CDR3 is CATSPGQGFTDTQYF. CDR3 bases: TGTGCCACCAGTCCCGGACAGGGTTTCACAGATACGCAGTATTTT.

The chain combines TRBV28 with TRBJ2-7; D is unresolved. Trimming removed 5 bases from V and 4 bases from J, with 9 bases in between. The CDR3 runs to 12 residues. Germline V lookup: CDR1 MDHEN, CDR2 SYDVKM. DNA for the CDR3: TGTGCCAGCAGTCCCCTAGGGTACGAGCAGTACTTC. It codes for CASSPLGYEQYF.

The rearrangement links TRBV7-8 to TRBJ2-2; 14 bases are shared with TRBD2. CDR3 length: 18 residues. The germline V gene has CDR1 SGHVS and CDR2 FQNEAQ. V was clipped by 1 base and J by 1 base; unmatched bases: 2. Here the CDR3 reads CASSLGLAGGRNTGELFF. The CDR3 coding sequence is TGTGCCAGCAGCTTAGGACTAGCGGGGGGGCGGAACACCGGGGAGCTGTTTTTT.

The chain carries TRBV10-3 and TRBJ2-1; D might be TRBD2 (5 bases). This CDR3 comprises 16 residues. Looked up from germline, CDR1 is ENHRY and CDR2 is SYGVKD. The V and J ends lost 3 bases and 9 bases respectively, with 21 bases between them. The CDR3 DNA is TGTGCCATCAGTGACCCTTGGGATAGTAGAGAGGGTGAGCAGTTCTTC. It encodes CAISDPWDSREGEQFF.

CDR3 nucleotide sequence: TGTGCCATTAAGCGGTTCACAGATACGCAGTATTTT. It translates to CAIKRFTDTQYF. V is TRBV6-5 and J is TRBJ2-3; maybe TRBD2 (5 bases). The ends were cut back, 10 bases at V and 2 bases at J, with 10 bases in the middle. This CDR3 has 12 residues. The germline gives CDR1 MNHEY, CDR2 SVGAGI.